These T cell receptor beta chains were read from a single sample in a study of control samples from healthy donors and cancer patients. Sequenced by immunoSEQ multiplex PCR; TCRdb stores in-frame clones only, minus some. Here the sample spans about 94,000 clones, around nine tenths being singletons. The sample comprised blood. These receptors all come from a young woman in good health. The CDR3 runs from the conserved cysteine through the conserved F or W. Fields, in order: J gene, D gene, V gene, clone size, CDR3 protein, CDR3 DNA. The D gene is left open where the match is weak. Expanded clones are given a class, and other clones once, few, many or no size at all.

j_call: TRBJ1-2
d_call: -
v_call: TRBV2
clone_size: -
cdr3_aa: CASSEEKGSYGYTF
cdr3_nt: TGTGCCAGCAGTGAAGAGAAGGGCAGCTATGGCTACACCTTC

j_call: TRBJ2-2
d_call: TRBD1
v_call: TRBV6-4
clone_size: -
cdr3_aa: CASSSSGTGATGELFF
cdr3_nt: TGTGCCAGCAGTTCATCCGGGACAGGGGCCACCGGGGAGCTGTTTTTT

j_call: TRBJ2-3
d_call: -
v_call: TRBV5-5
clone_size: few
cdr3_aa: CASSYRRTAITDTQYF
cdr3_nt: TGTGCCAGCAGCTATCGAAGGACAGCAATCACAGATACGCAGTATTTT

j_call: TRBJ2-1
d_call: TRBD2
v_call: TRBV19
clone_size: -
cdr3_aa: CARLAGALGSLYNEQFF
cdr3_nt: TGTGCCAGACTAGCGGGGGCCTTGGGTAGTCTCTACAATGAGCAGTTCTTC

j_call: TRBJ2-5
d_call: TRBD2
v_call: TRBV11-2
clone_size: -
cdr3_aa: CASSLTSGEGETQYF
cdr3_nt: TGTGCCAGCAGCCTGACTAGCGGGGAAGGGGAGACCCAGTACTTC

j_call: TRBJ1-1
d_call: TRBD1
v_call: TRBV10-3
clone_size: -
cdr3_aa: CALRGLGTEAFF
cdr3_nt: TGTGCCCTGAGGGGGCTGGGCACTGAAGCTTTCTTT

j_call: TRBJ1-1
d_call: -
v_call: TRBV12-3/TRBV12-4
clone_size: -
cdr3_aa: CASRWGRTEAFF
cdr3_nt: TGTGCCAGCAGGTGGGGTCGGACTGAAGCTTTCTTT

j_call: TRBJ2-5
d_call: TRBD2
v_call: TRBV7-9
clone_size: -
cdr3_aa: CASSLSGGKETQYF
cdr3_nt: TGTGCCAGCAGCTTAAGCGGGGGAAAAGAGACCCAGTACTTC

j_call: TRBJ1-1
d_call: -
v_call: TRBV5-1
clone_size: -
cdr3_aa: CASSLLYSSDTEAFF
cdr3_nt: TGCGCCAGCAGCTTGTTATATTCGAGCGACACTGAAGCTTTCTTT

j_call: TRBJ2-2
d_call: TRBD2
v_call: TRBV19
clone_size: -
cdr3_aa: CASRRGLADSKNTGELFF
cdr3_nt: TGTGCCAGTAGAAGGGGACTAGCGGATTCCAAGAACACCGGGGAGCTGTTTTTT

j_call: TRBJ2-1
d_call: -
v_call: TRBV5-1
clone_size: -
cdr3_aa: CASSLAPAVRNEQFF
cdr3_nt: TGCGCCAGCAGCTTGGCCCCAGCGGTTCGCAATGAGCAGTTCTTC

j_call: TRBJ2-7
d_call: -
v_call: TRBV7-2
clone_size: -
cdr3_aa: CASSLARTSYEQYF
cdr3_nt: TGTGCCAGCAGCTTAGCCAGGACTTCCTACGAGCAGTACTTC

j_call: TRBJ2-2
d_call: TRBD1
v_call: TRBV6-6
clone_size: -
cdr3_aa: CASAITGESNTGELFF
cdr3_nt: TGTGCCAGCGCTATTACAGGGGAGTCGAACACCGGGGAGCTGTTTTTT

j_call: TRBJ1-1
d_call: TRBD1
v_call: TRBV6-6
clone_size: -
cdr3_aa: CASSPGGQELFMNTEAFF
cdr3_nt: TGTGCCAGCAGTCCCGGGGGACAGGAACTCTTTATGAACACTGAAGCTTTCTTT

j_call: TRBJ2-2
d_call: -
v_call: TRBV6-5
clone_size: -
cdr3_aa: CASSYSLPVNTGELFF
cdr3_nt: TGTGCCAGCAGTTACTCGTTACCGGTGAACACCGGGGAGCTGTTTTTT

j_call: TRBJ1-1
d_call: -
v_call: TRBV3-1/TRBV3-2
clone_size: -
cdr3_aa: CASSQDPAGVTEAFF
cdr3_nt: TGTGCCAGCAGCCAAGACCCAGCAGGGGTCACTGAAGCTTTCTTT

j_call: TRBJ2-2
d_call: -
v_call: TRBV4-1
clone_size: -
cdr3_aa: CASSQDLTGNTGELFF
cdr3_nt: TGCGCCAGCAGCCAAGATCTGACAGGGAACACCGGGGAGCTGTTTTTT

j_call: TRBJ2-3
d_call: -
v_call: TRBV27
clone_size: -
cdr3_aa: CASSPGYGWADTQYF
cdr3_nt: TGTGCCAGCAGTCCCGGCTATGGTTGGGCAGATACGCAGTATTTT

j_call: TRBJ2-7
d_call: -
v_call: TRBV7-9
clone_size: -
cdr3_aa: CASSSKTGLPYEQYF
cdr3_nt: TGTGCCAGCAGCTCTAAAACAGGGTTACCCTACGAGCAGTACTTC

j_call: TRBJ2-7
d_call: TRBD1
v_call: TRBV19
clone_size: -
cdr3_aa: CASSTSPGTGSGNSYEQYF
cdr3_nt: TGTGCCAGTAGTACAAGTCCCGGGACAGGGAGCGGGAACTCCTACGAGCAGTACTTC

j_call: TRBJ2-5
d_call: -
v_call: TRBV4-1
clone_size: -
cdr3_aa: CASSQDDSSSSETQYF
cdr3_nt: TGCGCCAGCAGCCAAGACGACTCCTCGTCGTCGGAGACCCAGTACTTC

j_call: TRBJ2-3
d_call: TRBD2
v_call: TRBV3-1/TRBV3-2
clone_size: -
cdr3_aa: CASSQEIAGGGRDTQYF
cdr3_nt: TGTGCCAGCAGCCAGGAGATAGCGGGGGGCGGCAGAGATACGCAGTATTTT

j_call: TRBJ1-3
d_call: -
v_call: TRBV7-2
clone_size: -
cdr3_aa: CASSLTLFGSGNTIYF
cdr3_nt: TGTGCCAGCAGCTTAACCCTTTTCGGGTCCGGAAACACCATATATTTT

j_call: TRBJ1-3
d_call: -
v_call: TRBV13
clone_size: -
cdr3_aa: CASSPQASGNTIYF
cdr3_nt: TGTGCCAGCAGCCCTCAAGCCTCTGGAAACACCATATATTTT

j_call: TRBJ2-1
d_call: TRBD1
v_call: TRBV7-6
clone_size: -
cdr3_aa: CASSSGTGYNEQFF
cdr3_nt: TGTGCCAGCAGTTCCGGGACAGGGTACAATGAGCAGTTCTTC

j_call: TRBJ2-1
d_call: -
v_call: TRBV7-9
clone_size: -
cdr3_aa: CASSLELAESGEQFF
cdr3_nt: TGTGCCAGCAGCTTGGAATTAGCTGAGTCCGGTGAGCAGTTCTTC

j_call: TRBJ1-2
d_call: TRBD1
v_call: TRBV6-6
clone_size: -
cdr3_aa: CASSLGTGGPANYGYTF
cdr3_nt: TGTGCCAGCAGTCTCGGGACAGGGGGTCCAGCTAACTATGGCTACACCTTC

j_call: TRBJ2-7
d_call: TRBD2
v_call: TRBV5-6
clone_size: -
cdr3_aa: CASSFWERGYEQYF
cdr3_nt: TGTGCCAGCAGCTTCTGGGAGCGGGGCTACGAGCAGTACTTC

j_call: TRBJ2-7
d_call: -
v_call: TRBV10-1
clone_size: -
cdr3_aa: CASSEAGDHEQYF
cdr3_nt: TGCGCCAGCAGTGAAGCAGGGGACCACGAGCAGTACTTC